The 25 T cell receptor beta chains presented below share a single source sample, sequenced in a study of blood T cell repertoires in COVID-19. Here immunoSEQ multiplex PCR was the method, and the copy in TCRdb shows in-frame clones only, minus some. The repertoire holds about 160,000 clones, with 81% as singletons. The specimen sequenced was peripheral blood. The receptors were sampled from a man aged 55 to 70 with active or convalescent COVID-19.

The chain carries TRBV2 and TRBJ1-1; 9 bases agree with TRBD1. Germline CDR1 reads SNHLY; CDR2 reads FYNNEI. CDR3 length: 15 residues. V lost 4 bases and J lost 1; bases outside the gene matches: 4. The CDR3 DNA follows: TGTGCCAGCAGTGGCGGACAGGGGCGGAACACTGAAGCTTTCTTT. This sequence encodes CASSGGQGRNTEAFF.

V is TRBV5-1 and J is TRBJ1-3; D is ambiguous. Germline assignment: CDR1 SGHRS and CDR2 YFSETQ. The CDR3 totals 17 residues. Deletions cut 7 bases from V and 0 bases from J, with 20 bases between. The CDR3 DNA sequence: TGCGCCAGCCACCGTTCTAGACTGACGAGCTCTGGAAACACCATATATTTT. It yields the protein CASHRSRLTSSGNTIYF.

This chain uses TRBV21-1 with TRBJ2-5; TRBD2, the table's D call, was not compared with the DNA. TRBV21-1 corresponds to a pseudogene. The CDR3 has 20 residues. The CDR3 protein is CASSCWRTSGSLTGLETQYF. CDR3 in DNA: TGTGCCAGCAGCTGCTGGAGGACTAGCGGGAGTCTCACGGGTTTGGAGACCCAGTACTTC.

The chain carries TRBV7-8 and TRBJ1-1; the match to TRBD1 covers 9 bases. Germline CDR1 SGHVS, CDR2 FQNEAQ. The J segment lost 2 bases and the V segment lost 1 base, leaving 2 bases of the junction unmatched. The CDR3 has 15 residues. CDR3 amino acids: CASSLDRGPNTEAFF. The CDR3, as DNA: TGTGCCAGCAGCTTAGACAGGGGGCCAAACACTGAAGCTTTCTTT. The full variable domain, with the rest looked up from reference TRBV7-8 and TRBJ1-1, is GAGVSQSPRYKVAKRGQDVALRCDPISGHVSLFWYQQALGQGPEFLTYFQNEAQLDKSGLPSDRFFAERPEGSVSTLKIQRTQQEDSAVYLCASSLDRGPNTEAFFGQGTRLTVV.

This clone came up a few times. V usage is TRBV25-1 and J usage is TRBJ2-5, with 11 bases lining up with TRBD2. Per the germline V gene, CDR1 is MGHDK and CDR2 is SYGVNS. The CDR3 consists of 16 residues. The V gene end was trimmed by 5 bases and the J gene end by 0 bases; junction bases not matched to a gene: 5. DNA of the CDR3: TGTGCCAGCAGTCTACCGGGACTAGCGGACCAAGAGACCCAGTACTTC. The encoded protein is CASSLPGLADQETQYF.

The gene calls are TRBV9 and TRBJ1-2, with 8 bases fitting TRBD1. Trimming took 4 bases from V and 4 from J; bases not matched to a gene: 3. The CDR3 length is 13 residues. CDR1 is SGDLS, CDR2 YYNGEE, per germline. In DNA form, the CDR3 reads TGTGCCAGCAGCCGACAGGGGAGCTATGGCTACACCTTC. Amino acids: CASSRQGSYGYTF.

The rearrangement links TRBV6-1 to TRBJ2-7, with 10 bases matching TRBD2. V was clipped by 3 bases and J by 2 bases; unmatched bases: 1. The CDR3 spans 14 residues. CDR1 MNHNS and CDR2 SASEGT come from the germline V gene. CDR3 DNA sequence: TGTGCCAGCAGTGAGGGACTAGCGCCCTACGAGCAGTACTTC. Protein sequence: CASSEGLAPYEQYF.

The sample holds a few counts of this clone. The chain combines TRBV5-1 with TRBJ2-2; 8 nucleotides agree with TRBD1. This CDR3 comprises 16 residues. With V trimmed by 7 bases and J by 1 base, 9 bases remained unmatched. Germline lookup yields CDR1 SGHRS and CDR2 YFSETQ. This CDR3 is CASHPTGTGNTGELFF. CDR3 nucleotides: TGCGCCAGCCACCCCACCGGGACAGGGAACACCGGGGAGCTGTTTTTT.

The chain has TRBV6-5 and TRBJ1-1; D is unclear. Germline-derived CDR1 and CDR2 are MNHEY and SVGAGI. The CDR3 has 16 amino acids. V lost 0 bases to trimming and J lost 4 bases, with 15 bases between them. The CDR3 loop reads CASSYSTPVVSTEAFF. CDR3 nucleotide sequence: TGTGCCAGCAGTTACTCTACCCCGGTCGTGAGCACTGAAGCTTTCTTT.

The rearrangement links TRBV3-1 (or the pseudogene TRBV3-2) to TRBJ2-1; D perhaps matches TRBD2 (6 bases). CDR1 and CDR2 (germline): LGHDT, YNNKEL (reference sequence). V shed 4 bases and J shed 7 bases, with 14 bases lying between them. The CDR3 runs to 14 residues. The CDR3 here is CASSPRAAGNEQFF. The CDR3 DNA reads as TGTGCCAGCAGCCCCAGAGCGGCGGGGAATGAGCAGTTCTTC.

The chain has TRBV3-1 (or the pseudogene TRBV3-2) and TRBJ1-4; D might be TRBD1 (5 bases). Germline V gene lookup returns CDR1 LGHDT and CDR2 YNNKEL (reference sequence). Trimming removed 1 base from V and 7 bases from J, with 7 bases in between. The CDR3 runs 13 residues. CDR3 in DNA: TGTGCCAGCAGCCAAGGGCAGGGTGAAAAACTGTTTTTT. Its protein is CASSQGQGEKLFF.

This clone was seen a few times. This sequence joins TRBV10-1 and TRBJ2-3, with 9 nucleotides matching TRBD2. Germline V gene lookup returns CDR1 WNHNN and CDR2 SYGVQD (reference sequence). Trimming took 8 bases from V and 6 from J; bases not matched to a gene: 9. The CDR3 contains 14 residues. CDR3 protein: CASGGGSGRDTQYF. The CDR3, as DNA: TGCGCCAGCGGCGGAGGAAGCGGGAGGGATACGCAGTATTTT.

The J gene is TRBJ2-5, the V gene TRBV9; D is uncertain. The germline V gene encodes CDR1 SGDLS and CDR2 YYNGEE. The ends were cut back, 0 bases at V and 5 bases at J, with 11 bases in the middle. The CDR3 loop spans 14 amino acids. CDR3 in amino acids: CASSVAPLGETQYF. The CDR3, as DNA: TGTGCCAGCAGCGTAGCCCCCCTGGGCGAGACCCAGTACTTC.

V is TRBV19 and J is TRBJ1-5; D possibly corresponds to TRBD1 (5 bases). Germline V gives CDR1 LNHDA, CDR2 SQIVND (reference sequence). This CDR3 comprises 14 residues. V lost 6 bases and J 6 bases, leaving 15 bases between the germline ends. The CDR3 loop reads CASRERGDGQPQHF. In DNA form, the CDR3 reads TGTGCCAGTAGAGAAAGGGGTGACGGTCAGCCCCAGCATTTT.

V and J are TRBV6-1 and TRBJ1-5; D is perhaps TRBD1 (6 bases). The CDR3 loop spans 16 amino acids. CDR1 MNHNS and CDR2 SASEGT come from the germline V gene. Trimming shortened V by 2 bases and J by 0 bases, and 11 bases separated the two germline ends. In DNA, the CDR3 is TGTGCCAGCAGTGAAAGGGGGGGAGTTAGCAATCAGCCCCAGCATTTT. Protein product: CASSERGGVSNQPQHF.

This clone was counted a single time. This chain connects TRBV19 to TRBJ2-4; 14 bases fit TRBD2. This CDR3 spans 20 amino acids. Germline values: CDR1 LNHDA, CDR2 SQIVND (reference sequence). V lost 3 bases to trimming and J lost 2 bases; unmatched junction nucleotides: 12. The CDR3 coding sequence is TGTGCCAGTAGTATTTCTGGGACTAGCGGGAGTGGAGGGACCAAAAACATTCAGTACTTC. Its translation is CASSISGTSGSGGTKNIQYF.

The chain joins TRBV6-1 to TRBJ2-3, with 10 bases lining up with TRBD2. This CDR3 spans 15 amino acids. V lost 3 bases, J lost 9 bases, and 9 bases stayed unmatched. Germline-derived CDR1 and CDR2 are MNHNS and SASEGT. The CDR3 DNA reads as TGTGCCAGCAGTGACCGAGCGGGGGGGCCTGGGACGCAGTATTTT. Translating gives CASSDRAGGPGTQYF.

This clone occurred a few times. The gene calls are TRBV7-8 and TRBJ2-7; TRBD1 might be the D (5 bases). The germline V gene encodes CDR1 SGHVS and CDR2 FQNEAQ. V was trimmed by 4 bases and J by 12 bases, leaving 19 bases between them. CDR3 length: 13 amino acids. The chain's CDR3 is CASSSPDSYPLYF. The DNA for the CDR3 is TGTGCCAGCAGCTCCCCAGACAGTTATCCCCTGTACTTC.

V usage is TRBV6-5 and J usage is TRBJ1-3; 7 positions match TRBD1. This CDR3 region has 13 residues. V lost 6 bases and J lost 2; bases outside the gene matches: 1. Germline loops: CDR1 MNHEY, CDR2 SVGAGI. CDR3 DNA: TGTGCCAGCAGCGACAGGGCTGGAAACACCATATATTTT. Translated, it gives CASSDRAGNTIYF.

This clone was observed a single time. DNA for the CDR3: TGTGCCAGCAGCTGGGGACAGGGAGGATCCGGGGAGCTGTTTTTT. Protein sequence: CASSWGQGGSGELFF. This rearrangement joins TRBV5-6 to TRBJ2-2, with TRBD1 matching 9 bases. Germline CDR1 and CDR2: SGHDT and YYEEEE. This CDR3 region has 15 residues. The trim removed 3 bases at V and 6 bases at J, leaving 6 bases unmatched.

The chain has TRBV6-5 and TRBJ1-3; no firm D call. V lost 4 bases and J lost 4, with 8 bases in between. The CDR3 totals 13 residues. Germline CDR1 and CDR2: MNHEY and SVGAGI. For the CDR3, the DNA is TGTGCCAGCAGTTGGGAGGGCGGAAACACCATATATTTT. Protein product: CASSWEGGNTIYF.

The rearrangement links TRBV7-8 to TRBJ2-1, with 7 positions matching TRBD2. This CDR3 has 16 amino acids. Unmatched junction bases numbered 24, after V lost 7 bases and J lost 15 bases. The germline CDR1 and CDR2 sequences are SGHVS and FQNEAQ. The CDR3 DNA reads as TGTGCCAGCACCCAAAGATGGGCGGGAGATGGTCGAGTGACGTTCTTC. Its protein product is CASTQRWAGDGRVTFF.

The J gene is TRBJ1-5, the V gene TRBV2; D possibly corresponds to TRBD1 (5 bases). Trimming removed 4 bases from V and 2 bases from J, with 15 bases in between. CDR1 is SNHLY, CDR2 FYNNEI, per germline. CDR3 length equals 16 residues. The DNA of the CDR3 is TGTGCCAGCAGTGGGCTGGGGGGAGGCCGCAATCAGCCCCAGCATTTT. Translation: CASSGLGGGRNQPQHF.

The chain is built from TRBV11-3 and TRBJ2-1; D may be TRBD2 (6 bases). Looked up from germline, CDR1 is SGHNT and CDR2 is YENEEA. V gave up 5 bases and J gave up 12 bases, with 23 bases separating them. There are 15 residues in the CDR3. The CDR3 DNA reads as TGTGCCAGCAGCCCGGGGGTGGAACCGCACGAGGGGCAGTTCTTC. The encoded protein is CASSPGVEPHEGQFF.

This clone was seen more than once but under ten times. The chain combines TRBV9 with TRBJ1-3; TRBD1 matches at 7 bases. The CDR3 totals 15 residues. The V gene end was trimmed by 2 bases and the J gene end by 2 bases; junction bases not matched to a gene: 4. Germline CDR1 reads SGDLS; CDR2 reads YYNGEE. The CDR3 region is CASSVGTEPGNTIYF. CDR3 bases: TGTGCCAGCAGCGTTGGGACAGAACCTGGAAACACCATATATTTT.